These 32 T cell receptor beta chains share one sample of origin, sequenced in a study of siplizumab effects on memory and regulatory T cells. Sequencing used immunoSEQ multiplex PCR; TCRdb keeps in-frame clones, though not all of them. The table lists about 40,000 clones, roughly nine tenths of them singletons. Sequencing was carried out using naive CD4+ T cells sorted from blood. The origin of the receptors is a human donor in good health.

In DNA form, the CDR3 reads TGTGCCAGCAGCAGCCTACCGGGACAGGGAATTAAGACCCAGTACTTC. This translates into CASSSLPGQGIKTQYF. This chain joins TRBV7-2 and TRBJ2-5; 9 bases line up with TRBD1. CDR1 and CDR2 (germline): SGHTA, FQGNSA. CDR3 length: 16 residues. The ends lost 5 bases at V and 6 bases at J; junction bases unmatched: 13.

The chain has TRBV18 and TRBJ2-7; D not certain. The germline V gene has CDR1 KGHSH and CDR2 LQKENI. V lost 4 bases and J lost 2, with 12 bases in between. The CDR3 is made up of 14 amino acids. CDR3 bases: TGTGCCAGCTCACAGGGAAATGGGGCCTACGAGCAGTACTTC. It translates to CASSQGNGAYEQYF.

V is TRBV12-5 and J is TRBJ1-5, with D possibly being TRBD1 (6 bases). Germline V gene data show CDR1 as LGHNT and CDR2 as FRNRAP. V dropped 5 bases and J dropped 7 bases, with 18 bases sitting between them. The CDR3 runs 15 residues. Here the CDR3 reads CASGPGQSYQQPQHF. The CDR3 bases are TGTGCTAGTGGTCCGGGACAAAGCTACCAGCAGCCCCAGCATTTT.

The chain carries TRBV6-5 and TRBJ2-7; possibly TRBD1 or TRBD2 for D (5 bases each). Trimming took off 0 bases at V and 7 bases at J, with 19 bases between the two ends. Germline V gives CDR1 MNHEY, CDR2 SVGAGI. This CDR3 region has 16 residues. The CDR3 protein is CASSYSVPGPPLEQYF. CDR3 nucleotide sequence: TGTGCCAGCAGTTACTCGGTCCCGGGACCCCCCCTGGAGCAGTACTTC.

J is TRBJ2-5 and V is TRBV2; D is perhaps TRBD1 (6 bases). The V gene's germline CDR1 is SNHLY and CDR2 FYNNEI. Trimming took off 6 bases at V and 0 bases at J, with 20 bases between the two ends. CDR3 length: 17 residues. The CDR3 reads CASRPSAGVLYQETQYF. For the CDR3, the DNA is TGTGCCAGCAGACCCTCCGCAGGGGTCTTGTACCAAGAGACCCAGTACTTC.

V and J are TRBV4-2 and TRBJ2-7, with 8 positions matching TRBD2. This CDR3 spans 17 amino acids. Germline V lookup: CDR1 LGHNA, CDR2 YNFKEQ. V lost 4 bases, J lost 1 base, and 12 bases stayed unmatched. CDR3 protein: CASSRTIAGGLSYEQYF. Here the CDR3 DNA reads TGTGCCAGCAGCCGTACTATCGCGGGAGGATTATCCTACGAGCAGTACTTC.

This chain connects TRBV18 to TRBJ2-1; D is unclear. The V and J ends lost 2 bases and 0 bases respectively, with 11 bases between them. The germline gives CDR1 KGHSH, CDR2 LQKENI. The length of the CDR3 is 16 residues. This CDR3 is CASSPRAFNSYNEQFF. The CDR3, as DNA: TGTGCCAGCTCACCAAGGGCGTTTAACTCCTACAATGAGCAGTTCTTC.

The V call is TRBV5-1, the J call TRBJ2-7, with D tentatively TRBD2 (7 bases). CDR3 length: 14 amino acids. CDR1 and CDR2 from the germline V gene are SGHRS and YFSETQ. The V gene lost 0 bases and the J gene lost 5 bases, with 12 bases spanning the gap. CDR3 DNA sequence: TGCGCCAGCAGCTTGGCGCAGGGGAGGGACGAGCAGTACTTC. Translation: CASSLAQGRDEQYF.

This chain uses TRBV7-9 with TRBJ1-1, with a tentative D call TRBD1 (5 bases). The V end was cut by 5 bases, the J end by 4 bases, with 20 bases between. Germline CDR1 SEHNR, CDR2 FQNEAQ (reference sequence). The CDR3 loop spans 16 amino acids. This CDR3 reads CASSPAGAGWGTEAFF. CDR3 in DNA: TGTGCCAGCAGCCCTGCTGGGGCGGGTTGGGGCACTGAAGCTTTCTTT.

This chain uses TRBV6-1 with TRBJ2-5; 9 nucleotides match TRBD1. CDR1 is MNHNS, CDR2 SASEGT, per germline. Trimming removed 0 bases from V and 5 bases from J; junction bases left unmatched: 7. The CDR3 sequence is 16 residues long. The CDR3 nucleotides are TGTGCCAGCAGTGAAGCGGGACAGGGAATGGGTGAGACCCAGTACTTC. Amino acid sequence: CASSEAGQGMGETQYF.

This clone has only one observation. The chain uses TRBV6-1 and TRBJ1-2, with 7 bases aligning to TRBD1. Germline V CDR1 and CDR2: MNHNS, SASEGT. The CDR3 is made up of 15 amino acids. The trim removed 0 bases at V and 4 bases at J, leaving 5 bases unmatched. CDR3 in DNA: TGTGCCAGCAGTGAAGCGGCGGGACAGTTCTATGGCTACACCTTC. Protein product: CASSEAAGQFYGYTF.

V is TRBV2 and J is TRBJ2-7; possibly TRBD1 for D (5 bases). This CDR3 comprises 13 residues. The germline V gene has CDR1 SNHLY and CDR2 FYNNEI. V shed 6 bases and J shed 0 bases, with 9 bases lying between them. CDR3 nucleotide sequence: TGTGCCAGCAGGGACACCTTCTCCTACGAGCAGTACTTC. Translated, it gives CASRDTFSYEQYF.

The genes are TRBV2 and TRBJ1-3; no clear D. V was pared by 7 bases and J by 6 bases, with 4 bases between. The germline V gene has CDR1 SNHLY and CDR2 FYNNEI. The CDR3 length is 10 residues. The CDR3 nucleotides are TGTGCCAGCAAAGAAAACACCATATATTTT. It specifies CASKENTIYF.

The V and J genes are TRBV18 and TRBJ2-7, with D possibly matching TRBD1 (6 bases). V was clipped by 6 bases and J by 5 bases, with 20 bases between them. Germline CDR1 is KGHSH and CDR2 is LQKENI. This CDR3 is 15 amino acids long. The CDR3 DNA reads TGTGCCAGCTCGCCAGCGACAGGCTCTCCGAACGAGCAGTACTTC. Translation gives CASSPATGSPNEQYF. The variable domain in full, with the rest retrieved from reference TRBV18 and TRBJ2-7, is NAGVMQNPRHLVRRRGQEARLRCSPMKGHSHVYWYRQLPEEGLKFMVYLQKENIIDESGMPKERFSAEFPKEGPSILRIQQVVRGDSAAYFCASSPATGSPNEQYFGPGTRLTVT.

The gene calls are TRBV15 and TRBJ1-2; D call uncertain. The CDR3 totals 15 residues. V lost 1 base and J 3 bases, leaving 12 bases between the germline ends. Germline CDR1 is LNHNV and CDR2 is YYDKDF (reference sequence). The DNA for the CDR3 is TGTGCCACCAGCAGAGCTGGTAGCGTGGACTATGGCTACACCTTC. It encodes CATSRAGSVDYGYTF.

This chain links TRBV6-6 with TRBJ2-1, with 10 nucleotides matching TRBD2. The CDR3 is 15 amino acids. Germline V lookup: CDR1 MNHNY, CDR2 SVGAGI (reference sequence). V shed 7 bases and J 5 bases; nucleotides not matched to a gene: 8. As DNA, the CDR3 is TGTGCCAGCACCCGAGAGCGGGGGGGAAACAATGAGCAGTTCTTC. Translation: CASTRERGGNNEQFF.

This clone was recorded once. The chain uses TRBV5-1 and TRBJ2-1, with D unclear. Germline V gene lookup returns CDR1 SGHRS and CDR2 YFSETQ. This CDR3 contains 14 residues. Trimming took 0 bases from V and 7 from J, leaving 11 bases between them. The CDR3 loop is CASSLEVPGNEQFF. CDR3 in DNA: TGCGCCAGCAGCTTGGAAGTCCCCGGGAATGAGCAGTTCTTC.

V and J are TRBV2 and TRBJ2-5; 8 bases are a match to TRBD2. This CDR3 region has 13 residues. J gave up 4 bases and V 8 bases, and 6 bases lay outside the gene matches. Germline lookup yields CDR1 SNHLY and CDR2 FYNNEI. The chain's CDR3 is CASERENIETQYF. In DNA form, the CDR3 reads TGTGCCAGCGAGCGGGAGAATATAGAGACCCAGTACTTC.

The chain employs TRBV6-1 and TRBJ2-3; 9 bases match TRBD2. The CDR3 extends over 12 amino acids. CDR1 and CDR2 (germline): MNHNS, SASEGT. V gave up 11 bases and J gave up 3 bases; unmatched junction bases: 3. The CDR3 sequence: CAGGLATDTQYF. The CDR3 DNA sequence: TGTGCCGGCGGACTAGCGACAGATACGCAGTATTTT.

As regards this clone: The conserved phenylalanine or tryptophan normally closing the CDR3 is absent here, so this likely arose from a read error. The DNA is left out, because the CDR3 cannot be placed on it with certainty; the CDR3 is given as TCRdb lists it. The chain carries TRBV21-1 and TRBJ1-6. TRBV21-1 is assigned pseudogene status. The CDR3 is 8 residues long, ends included. CDR3 protein: CASSKKGS.

The V and J genes are TRBV11-2 and TRBJ1-3; tentatively, D is TRBD1 (6 bases). Germline values: CDR1 SGHAT, CDR2 FQNNGV. The CDR3 is made up of 16 amino acids. V was pared by 1 base and J by 4 bases, with 14 bases between. CDR3 protein: CASSLGLRGYGNTIYF. CDR3 DNA sequence: TGTGCCAGCAGCTTAGGCCTCAGGGGCTACGGAAACACCATATATTTT.

The gene calls are TRBV6-5 and TRBJ1-2, with no clear D. This CDR3 has 15 amino acids. Germline CDR1 is MNHEY and CDR2 is SVGAGI. Between the trimmed V and J ends, which lost 4 bases and 4 bases, there was a span of 16 bases. The CDR3 bases are TGTGCCAGCAGTTCCCCCGGGGAGGGATTCTATGGCTACACCTTC. This sequence encodes CASSSPGEGFYGYTF.

The chain recombines TRBV5-1 with TRBJ2-2; D is unclear. There are 12 residues in the CDR3. CDR1 is SGHRS, CDR2 YFSETQ, per germline. Trimming shortened V by 2 bases and J by 3 bases, and 2 bases separated the two germline ends. In DNA form, the CDR3 reads TGCGCCAGCAGCTTAGACACCGGGGAGCTGTTTTTT. It codes for CASSLDTGELFF.

This clone was recorded a few times. The chain is built from TRBV27 and TRBJ1-2, with 9 positions matching TRBD1. Germline CDR1 and CDR2: MNHEY and SMNVEV (reference sequence). CDR3 length equals 13 residues. The V segment lost 6 bases and the J segment 8 bases; nucleotides outside the gene matches: 7. CDR3 in DNA: TGTGCCAGCAGCACAGGGGGCGCGGGGGGCTACACCTTC. Amino acids: CASSTGGAGGYTF.

This clone occurred once. This chain links TRBV5-1 with TRBJ1-2, with D unresolved. The germline V gene has CDR1 SGHRS and CDR2 YFSETQ. V shed 1 base and J shed 3 bases, with 13 bases lying between them. CDR3 length: 15 amino acids. The CDR3 sequence: CASSLLHDTDYGYTF. DNA of the CDR3: TGCGCCAGCAGCTTGCTTCACGATACGGACTATGGCTACACCTTC.

This clone occurred once. J is TRBJ1-1 and V is TRBV6-5, with D perhaps TRBD1 (5 bases). V was pared by 2 bases and J by 10 bases, with 14 bases between. The CDR3 covers 13 residues. The germline CDR1 and CDR2 sequences are MNHEY and SVGAGI. The CDR3 protein is CASSYGQGTGAFF. DNA for the CDR3: TGTGCCAGCAGTTACGGCCAGGGCACAGGAGCTTTCTTT.

The J gene is TRBJ1-1, the V gene TRBV5-8; 7 nucleotides align to TRBD1. Germline V gene sequence: CDR1 SGHTS, CDR2 YDEGEE. V shed 3 bases, J shed 3 bases, and the junction held 5 bases outside the gene matches. The CDR3 runs to 14 residues. The CDR3 loop is CASSWTGGYTEAFF. In DNA, the CDR3 is TGTGCCAGCAGCTGGACAGGTGGATACACTGAAGCTTTCTTT.

A note on this clone: Its ends do not fully match the called genes, so a read error is possible. This rearrangement joins TRBV9 to TRBJ1-5; D is unresolved. The CDR3 contains 11 residues. Germline loops: CDR1 SGDLS, CDR2 YYNGEE. CDR3 sequence (DNA): TGTGCCAGCGGCGTAGTTCAGCCCCAGCATTTT. Its translation: CASGVVQPQHF.

The chain recombines TRBV7-2 with TRBJ2-7; D not resolved. The germline V and J ends were trimmed by 1 base and 1 base, with 11 bases remaining between them. The CDR3 extends over 15 amino acids. From germline, CDR1 is SGHTA and CDR2 FQGNSA. DNA of the CDR3: TGTGCCAGCAGCTTAGTCGTCGGGCAGTCCTACGAGCAGTACTTC. This gives the protein CASSLVVGQSYEQYF.

This clone was picked up a small number of times. This sample also contains other DNA sequences that code for the same CDR3. The chain links TRBV2 to TRBJ1-1; D remains ambiguous. Germline lookup yields CDR1 SNHLY and CDR2 FYNNEI. The CDR3 spans 13 residues. The V gene lost 4 bases and the J gene lost 2 bases, with 8 bases spanning the gap. CDR3 sequence (DNA): TGTGCCAGCAGTGTTCAGCTTAACACTGAAGCTTTCTTT. Amino acid sequence: CASSVQLNTEAFF.

The rearrangement joins TRBV5-4 to TRBJ1-3; 8 nucleotides align to TRBD1. After removal of 4 bases from V and 0 bases from J, the junction contained 6 bases not matched to a gene. The CDR3 sequence is 16 residues long. Looked up from germline, CDR1 is SGHNT and CDR2 is YYREEE (reference sequence). The CDR3 DNA reads TGTGCCAGCAGCGCTGGACAGGGTAGCTCTGGAAACACCATATATTTT. Protein: CASSAGQGSSGNTIYF.

The chain recombines TRBV14 with TRBJ2-7; TRBD1 aligns across 10 bases. The CDR3 has 15 amino acids. Germline CDR1 SGHDN, CDR2 FVKESK. Trimming cost V 4 bases and J 3 bases; bases outside gene matches: 6. This CDR3 reads CASSPMDRGDYEQYF. The CDR3 DNA sequence: TGTGCCAGCAGCCCGATGGACAGGGGGGACTACGAGCAGTACTTC.